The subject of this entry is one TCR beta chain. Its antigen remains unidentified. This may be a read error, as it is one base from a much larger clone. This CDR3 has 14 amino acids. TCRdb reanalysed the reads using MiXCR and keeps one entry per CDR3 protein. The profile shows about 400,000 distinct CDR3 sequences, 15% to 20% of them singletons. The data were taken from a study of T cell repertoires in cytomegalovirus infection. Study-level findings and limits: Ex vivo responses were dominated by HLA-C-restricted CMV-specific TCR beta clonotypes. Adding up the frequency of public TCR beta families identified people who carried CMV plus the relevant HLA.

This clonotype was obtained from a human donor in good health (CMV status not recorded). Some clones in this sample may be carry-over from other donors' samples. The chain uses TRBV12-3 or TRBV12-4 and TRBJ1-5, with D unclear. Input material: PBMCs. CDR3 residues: CASALLGSNKPQHF. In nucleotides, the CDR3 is TGTGCCAGCGCGCTCCTAGGGAGCAATAAGCCCCAGCATTTT.